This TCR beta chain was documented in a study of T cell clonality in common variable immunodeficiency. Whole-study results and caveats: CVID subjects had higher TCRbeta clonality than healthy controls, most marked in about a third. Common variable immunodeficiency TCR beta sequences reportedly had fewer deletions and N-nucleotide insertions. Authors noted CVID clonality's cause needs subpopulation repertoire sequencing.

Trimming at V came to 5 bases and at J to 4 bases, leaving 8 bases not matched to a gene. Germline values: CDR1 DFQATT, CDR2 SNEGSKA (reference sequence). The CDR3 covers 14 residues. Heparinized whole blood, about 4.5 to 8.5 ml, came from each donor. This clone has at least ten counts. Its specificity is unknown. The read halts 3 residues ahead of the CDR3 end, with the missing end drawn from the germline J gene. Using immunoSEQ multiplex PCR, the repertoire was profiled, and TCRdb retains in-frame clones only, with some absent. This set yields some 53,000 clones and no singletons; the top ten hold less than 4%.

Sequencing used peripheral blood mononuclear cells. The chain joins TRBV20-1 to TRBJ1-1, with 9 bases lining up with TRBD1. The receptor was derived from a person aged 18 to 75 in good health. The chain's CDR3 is CSAGGQGSSTEAFF. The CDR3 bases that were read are TGCAGTGCTGGGGGACAGGGATCAAGCACTGAA.